Listed here is a single TCR beta chain. CDR1 is LGHNA and CDR2 is YSLEER in the germline V gene. CDR3 length: 15 residues. The trim removed 0 bases at V and 3 bases at J, leaving 4 bases unmatched. TCRdb redid the calling of the 5' RACE reads with MiXCR, one entry per CDR3 protein. Counted here are 75,000 to 100,000 distinct CDR3 sequences, about 8.2% occurring once; the ten biggest clones make up roughly 15%. The data were taken from a study of T cells after yellow fever vaccination. General observations from the study: The study noted that FACS-sorted repertoires could contain abundant clonotypes contaminating from the bulk population.

The genes are TRBV4-3 and TRBJ2-7, with 8 bases fitting TRBD2. The source of this sequence is a man between 18 and 35 years old who received the YFV17D yellow fever vaccine. The source was CD8+ T cells not binding an NS4B(214-222) dextramer, sorted from PBMCs, collected more than 13 days after the first yellow fever vaccination. CDR3 in DNA: TGCGCCAGCAGCCAAGATTTAGCGGGAAACTACGAGCAGTACTTC. It codes for CASSQDLAGNYEQYF.